The 28 T cell receptor beta chains below come from one sample, sequenced in a study of OX40 agonist ivuxolimab in advanced cancers. TCRdb's copy holds only in-frame clones and misses some; the assay was immunoSEQ multiplex PCR. The sample yields some 68,000 clones, roughly 83% seen once. Material: CD4+ or CD8+ T cells sorted from blood, obtained in a trial of the OX40 agonist ivuxolimab. These receptors were collected from an adult with an advanced solid tumor such as melanoma, head and neck, liver or kidney cancer.

The V and J genes are TRBV2 and TRBJ1-1; D not resolved. Germline loops: CDR1 SNHLY, CDR2 FYNNEI. V lost 5 bases and J lost 1, with 11 bases in between. CDR3 length equals 14 residues. CDR3 sequence: CASSYVSQNTEAFF. Here the CDR3 DNA reads TGTGCCAGCAGTTATGTATCCCAGAACACTGAAGCTTTCTTT.

The chain joins TRBV18 to TRBJ2-7, with TRBD1 identical over 8 bases. Germline CDR1 is KGHSH and CDR2 is LQKENI. The J segment lost 0 bases and the V segment lost 3 bases, leaving 13 bases of the junction unmatched. This CDR3 is built from 18 residues. This CDR3 is CASSPLPSGQVSSYEQYF. The CDR3 DNA follows: TGTGCCAGCTCACCCCTCCCCTCGGGACAGGTGAGCTCCTACGAGCAGTACTTC.

The chain is built from TRBV19 and TRBJ2-3, with TRBD1 identical over 12 bases. Germline trimming cut 5 bases from V and 2 bases from J; bases unmatched to any gene: 8. CDR1 is LNHDA, CDR2 SQIVND, per germline (reference sequence). The CDR3 runs 17 residues. The CDR3: CASSGSPGQGATDTQYF. In DNA form, the CDR3 reads TGTGCCAGTAGTGGCTCCCCGGGACAGGGGGCCACAGATACGCAGTATTTT.

The chain recombines TRBV6-5 with TRBJ2-5, with D maybe TRBD2 (6 bases). The V end was cut by 0 bases, the J end by 5 bases, with 16 bases between. Germline V gene sequence: CDR1 MNHEY, CDR2 SVGAGI. The CDR3 spans 16 residues. CDR3 DNA sequence: TGTGCCAGCAGTTACTCGTGGAGGGGATTGGCGGAGACCCAGTACTTC. Residues: CASSYSWRGLAETQYF.

This clone appeared a few times. The genes are TRBV6-5 and TRBJ2-7, with 9 bases aligning to TRBD2. The CDR3 runs 15 residues. Germline values: CDR1 MNHEY, CDR2 SVGAGI. Trimming cost V 6 bases and J 3 bases; bases outside gene matches: 9. The chain's CDR3 is CASSLSGGHDYEQYF. The CDR3 bases are TGTGCCAGCAGCTTGAGCGGGGGGCATGACTACGAGCAGTACTTC.

This chain uses TRBV6-5 with TRBJ1-3; D possibly corresponds to TRBD1 (5 bases). V dropped 0 bases and J dropped 4 bases, with 10 bases sitting between them. Germline CDR1 reads MNHEY; CDR2 reads SVGAGI. This CDR3 contains 15 residues. CDR3 DNA sequence: TGTGCCAGCAGTTACTCGCCAGGGTTAGGAAACACCATATATTTT. Encoded protein: CASSYSPGLGNTIYF.

This chain joins TRBV18 and TRBJ2-5; D gene ambiguous. The V end was cut by 2 bases, the J end by 5 bases, with 12 bases between. CDR1 is KGHSH and CDR2 is LQKENI in the germline V gene. The CDR3 is 14 residues long. CDR3 sequence reads: CASSPGSLRETQYF. CDR3 nucleotides: TGTGCCAGCTCACCAGGTTCCCTCAGGGAGACCCAGTACTTC.

The chain uses TRBV5-4 and TRBJ2-7; TRBD2 is a possible D gene (6 bases). Trimming removed 4 bases from V and 0 bases from J, with 11 bases in between. CDR1 SGHNT and CDR2 YYREEE come from the germline V gene (reference sequence). The CDR3 is 14 residues long. CDR3 DNA: TGTGCCAGCAGCCTTGGGGGGAGCTCCTACGAGCAGTACTTC. Protein: CASSLGGSSYEQYF.

V gene TRBV19 combines with J gene TRBJ2-7; no firm D call. The CDR3 contains 11 residues. Trimming shortened V by 6 bases and J by 4 bases, and 7 bases separated the two germline ends. CDR1 and CDR2 from the germline V gene are LNHDA and SQIVND (reference sequence). The CDR3 sequence is CASRSGYEQYF. Written as DNA, the CDR3 is TGTGCCAGTAGGAGTGGTTACGAGCAGTACTTC.

This chain uses TRBV6-1 with TRBJ1-3; 8 positions match TRBD1. Germline CDR1 reads MNHNS; CDR2 reads SASEGT. CDR3 size: 15 residues. Trimming cost V 5 bases and J 0 bases; bases outside gene matches: 3. CDR3 residues: CASSIGTGSGNTIYF. The CDR3 nucleotides read TGTGCCAGCAGTATTGGGACAGGCTCTGGAAACACCATATATTTT.

The genes are TRBV29-1 and TRBJ2-2, with 8 bases that match TRBD1. Germline trimming cut 5 bases from V and 5 bases from J; bases unmatched to any gene: 7. Germline values: CDR1 SQVTM, CDR2 ANQGSEA. There are 14 residues in the CDR3. The DNA of the CDR3 is TGCAGCGTTCGAGGGACAGGCGGGACCGGGGAGCTGTTTTTT. Translated: CSVRGTGGTGELFF.

This clone was seen only a few times. V usage is TRBV6-1 and J usage is TRBJ1-2, with D perhaps matching TRBD1 (5 bases). The germline CDR1 and CDR2 sequences are MNHNS and SASEGT. The CDR3 loop spans 15 amino acids. Between the trimmed V and J ends, which lost 3 bases and 0 bases, there was a span of 11 bases. CDR3 sequence reads: CASSDPGTANYGYTF. For the CDR3, the DNA is TGTGCCAGCAGTGATCCCGGGACGGCTAACTATGGCTACACCTTC.

Regarding this clone: The sample holds other DNA sequences that translate to the same CDR3. The chain couples TRBV2 to TRBJ2-7; 7 bases fit TRBD1. Germline lookup yields CDR1 SNHLY and CDR2 FYNNEI. The CDR3 has 12 amino acids. Unmatched junction bases numbered 0, after V lost 6 bases and J lost 1 base. Here the CDR3 reads CASRQGSYEQYF. The CDR3 DNA is TGTGCCAGCAGACAGGGGTCCTACGAGCAGTACTTC. Full variable domain (missing parts from reference TRBV2 and TRBJ2-7): EPEVTQTPSHQVTQMGQEVILRCVPISNHLYFYWYRQILGQKVEFLVSFYNNEISEKSEIFDDQFSVERPDGSNFTLKIRSTKLEDSAMYFCASRQGSYEQYFGPGTRLTVT.

With respect to this clone: The junction and the germline gene differ at one end; a read error may be behind it. The V and J genes are TRBV10-3 and TRBJ1-1; possibly TRBD1 for D (5 bases). The CDR3 is made up of 14 amino acids. Germline values: CDR1 ENHRY, CDR2 SYGVKD. The CDR3 DNA reads as TGTGCCGTCAGAGGCTTTGGGGGGGACGATGAAGCTTTCTTT. This gives the protein CAVRGFGGDDEAFF.

This clone appeared once. The V gene is TRBV6-5, the J gene TRBJ1-3; D call uncertain. Looked up from germline, CDR1 is MNHEY and CDR2 is SVGAGI. This CDR3 is built from 15 residues. The ends were cut back, 0 bases at V and 4 bases at J, with 10 bases in the middle. CDR3 loop: CASSYSSDIGNTIYF. The CDR3 coding sequence is TGTGCCAGCAGTTACTCGAGCGACATCGGAAACACCATATATTTT.

This chain links TRBV29-1 with TRBJ2-7; maybe TRBD2 (6 bases). The CDR3 spans 12 residues. Germline V CDR1 and CDR2: SQVTM, ANQGSEA. V was trimmed by 4 bases and J by 4 bases, leaving 11 bases between them. The CDR3 protein is CSVVRESYEQYF. For the CDR3, the DNA is TGCAGCGTTGTTCGGGAGAGTTACGAGCAGTACTTC.

This clone has only one observation. CDR3 in amino acids: CASSPVGRLDTQYF. DNA of the CDR3: TGTGCCAGCAGCCCAGTGGGGCGACTAGATACGCAGTATTTT. This chain joins TRBV5-6 and TRBJ2-3; weak D call: TRBD1 (5 bases). CDR1 and CDR2 (germline): SGHDT, YYEEEE. The CDR3 runs to 14 residues. Deletions cut 4 bases from V and 5 bases from J, with 14 bases between.

This chain links TRBV15 with TRBJ2-3; 7 bases map to TRBD2. V dropped 1 base and J dropped 5; count of bases not matched to a gene: 0. Germline CDR1 reads LNHNV; CDR2 reads YYDKDF (reference sequence). CDR3 length: 13 amino acids. The CDR3 nucleotides are TGTGCCACCAGCAGAGGGGGGGGAGATACGCAGTATTTT. It encodes CATSRGGGDTQYF.

This chain links TRBV7-9 with TRBJ1-4; D uncertain. This CDR3 spans 15 amino acids. Germline values: CDR1 SEHNR, CDR2 FQNEAQ (reference sequence). V was pared by 5 bases and J by 1 base, with 11 bases between. CDR3: CASSPLARTNEKLFF. The CDR3 DNA reads as TGTGCCAGCAGCCCCCTGGCGCGAACTAATGAAAAACTGTTTTTT.

The rearrangement uses TRBV19 and TRBJ2-5; TRBD1 aligns across 9 bases. The better agreement between TRBJ2-7 and the DNA end casts doubt on the J call. The CDR3 has 16 residues. Looked up from germline, CDR1 is LNHDA and CDR2 is SQIVND (reference sequence). CDR3 loop: CASSATGGPISYEQYF. CDR3 bases: TGTGCCAGTAGTGCTACAGGGGGCCCTATCTCCTACGAGCAGTACTTC.

This clone is a singleton in its sample. This chain joins TRBV19 and TRBJ2-1; D ambiguous. V gave up 3 bases and J gave up 4 bases, with 10 bases separating them. The germline V gene encodes CDR1 LNHDA and CDR2 SQIVND (reference sequence). CDR3 length: 14 amino acids. Here the CDR3 DNA reads TGTGCCAGTAGTATCCGCGGCGGATACAATGAGCAGTTCTTC. As protein: CASSIRGGYNEQFF.

The chain is built from TRBV29-1 and TRBJ2-1; weak D call: TRBD1 (7 bases). The ends were cut back, 6 bases at V and 8 bases at J, with 17 bases in the middle. This CDR3 has 13 residues. Germline V gives CDR1 SQVTM, CDR2 ANQGSEA. CDR3 DNA sequence: TGCAGCGTCAGGGACAGTCGGAGGGATGAGCAGTTCTTC. Translating it yields CSVRDSRRDEQFF.

The J gene is TRBJ1-6, the V gene TRBV19; D possibly corresponds to TRBD1 (6 bases). This CDR3 spans 15 amino acids. Trimming left V 6 bases short and J 5 bases short, with 14 bases between. CDR1 and CDR2 (germline): LNHDA, SQIVND (reference sequence). The CDR3 here is CASRNPQGNNSPLHF. In nucleotides, the CDR3 is TGTGCCAGTAGGAACCCCCAGGGGAATAATTCACCCCTCCACTTT.

DNA of the CDR3: TGTGCCTGGAGCATGGGGTCAGGGGCGGTTCAGCCCCAGCATTTT. Its protein is CAWSMGSGAVQPQHF. The rearrangement joins TRBV30 to TRBJ1-5; perhaps TRBD1 as D (6 bases). Trimming stripped 3 bases from V and 6 bases from J, with 18 bases between. This CDR3 has 15 amino acids. The germline V gene encodes CDR1 GTSNPN and CDR2 SVGIG (reference sequence). Full variable domain (outside the CDR3, taken from reference TRBV30 and TRBJ1-5): SQTIHQWPATLVQPVGSPLSLECTVEGTSNPNLYWYRQAAGRGLQLLFYSVGIGQISSEVPQNLSASRPQDRQFILSSKKLLLSDSGFYLCAWSMGSGAVQPQHFGDGTRLSIL.

Remarks on this clone: Other DNA sequences of this sample code for an identical CDR3. The rearrangement uses TRBV15 and TRBJ2-7, with 7 bases aligning to TRBD1. Looked up from germline, CDR1 is LNHNV and CDR2 is YYDKDF (reference sequence). V lost 4 bases and J lost 2; bases outside the gene matches: 8. This CDR3 region has 15 residues. CDR3 coding DNA: TGTGCCACCAGCAAGGGGGACAGCTCCACCTACGAGCAGTACTTC. Translating it yields CATSKGDSSTYEQYF. Together with reference TRBV15 and TRBJ2-7, the CDR3 gives the full variable domain: DAMVIQNPRYQVTQFGKPVTLSCSQTLNHNVMYWYQQKSSQAPKLLFHYYDKDFNNEADTPDNFQSRRPNTSFCFLDIRSPGLGDTAMYLCATSKGDSSTYEQYFGPGTRLTVT.

The rearrangement uses TRBV7-2 and TRBJ1-6; a possible D gene is TRBD1 (6 bases). V dropped 1 base and J dropped 5 bases, with 15 bases sitting between them. This CDR3 has 17 amino acids. Germline lookup yields CDR1 SGHTA and CDR2 FQGNSA. The CDR3 sequence is CASSLESTGPNNSPLHF. In DNA form, the CDR3 reads TGTGCCAGCAGCTTAGAATCGACAGGTCCAAATAATTCACCCCTCCACTTT.

The gene calls are TRBV7-9 and TRBJ1-1, with unresolved D. The V end lost 0 bases, the J end lost 2 bases, and 4 bases lay between the germline ends. The germline gives CDR1 SEHNR, CDR2 FQNEAQ (reference sequence). CDR3 length: 13 amino acids. The chain's CDR3 is CASSLAFNTEAFF. The CDR3 region has the DNA TGTGCCAGCAGCTTAGCGTTCAACACTGAAGCTTTCTTT. Using reference TRBV7-9 and TRBJ1-1 for the parts outside the CDR3, the full variable domain is DTGVSQNPRHKITKRGQNVTFRCDPISEHNRLYWYRQTLGQGPEFLTYFQNEAQLEKSRLLSDRFSAERPKGSFSTLEIQRTEQGDSAMYLCASSLAFNTEAFFGQGTRLTVV.

Regarding this clone: One end of the junction fails to match germline, which may point to a read error. The chain employs TRBV2 and TRBJ1-2; D remains unclear. The germline V gene encodes CDR1 SNHLY and CDR2 FYNNEI. CDR3 length: 13 residues. This chain's CDR3 is CASRVDPNYGHTF. CDR3 nucleotide sequence: TGTGCCAGCAGGGTCGATCCTAACTATGGCCACACCTTC.